Presented here are 28 T cell receptor delta chains from one specimen sequenced in a study of Vδ1+ human thymocytes. The antigens these receptors bind are not known. General study results and limits: Thymic TRG and TRD repertoires appeared highly polyclonal.

Extracted RNA was reverse transcribed into cDNA. Pooled V-gene forward primers with one constant-region reverse primer generated the CDR3 amplicons by multiplex PCR. TCRdb re-called the multiplex PCR reads using CATT. The sample carries about 73,000 delta-chain clones, 30% to 40% recorded once. Sequencing was done on a sample of Vdelta1+ gamma-delta thymocytes from the thymus. The subset is: FACS-sorted CD3+ TCRalphabeta- TCRVdelta1+ TCRVdelta2- thymocytes. These receptors were obtained from a boy under two years old who had congenital heart surgery.

This clone has just a few counts. This chain joins TRDV1 and TRDJ1; D is perhaps TRDD2 (6 bases). The V gene lost 1 base and the J gene lost 0 bases, with 33 bases spanning the gap. Germline V lookup: CDR1 TSWWSYY, CDR2 QGS. This CDR3 has 23 amino acids. This chain's CDR3 is CALGEHPPYLPHHRRLYTDKLIF. The DNA for the CDR3 is TGTGCTCTTGGGGAACACCCCCCTTACCTTCCCCATCACCGACGATTGTACACCGATAAACTCATCTTT.

This clone was counted only a few times. The chain joins TRDV1 to TRDJ1; TRDD3 aligns across 13 bases. Per germline, CDR1 TSWWSYY and CDR2 QGS. The trim removed 4 bases at V and 11 bases at J, leaving 13 bases unmatched. There are 16 residues in the CDR3. DNA of the CDR3: TGTGCTCTTGGGGTCCCCCCACGTATACTGGGGGATACGCTCATCTTT. Encoded protein: CALGVPPRILGDTLIF.

This clone was found a few times. The chain has TRDV1 and TRDJ1; 12 positions agree with TRDD3. CDR3 length: 15 amino acids. Trimming removed 8 bases from V and 1 base from J; junction bases left unmatched: 5. The germline gives CDR1 TSWWSYY, CDR2 QGS. CDR3 amino acids: CALPGGYAGTDKLIF. The DNA for the CDR3 is TGTGCTCTTCCTGGGGGATACGCGGGCACCGATAAACTCATCTTT.

This clone was observed once. This chain connects TRDV1 to TRDJ1; 7 positions match TRDD3. J lost 0 bases, V lost 1 base, and 23 bases had no gene match. CDR1 is TSWWSYY, CDR2 QGS, per germline. The CDR3 covers 22 residues. CDR3 residues: CALGEPEPLLGTIRIYTDKLIF. DNA for the CDR3: TGTGCTCTTGGGGAACCGGAGCCATTACTGGGGACCATACGAATTTACACCGATAAACTCATCTTT.

The chain employs TRDV1 and TRDJ1; 8 bases line up with TRDD3. Trimming removed 0 bases from V and 4 bases from J; junction bases left unmatched: 13. CDR3 length: 18 residues. The germline gives CDR1 TSWWSYY, CDR2 QGS. DNA of the CDR3: TGTGCTCTTGGGGAACTTATCCCCACATGGGGGATCTACGATAAACTCATCTTT. This sequence encodes CALGELIPTWGIYDKLIF.

The chain has TRDV2 and TRDJ1; 7 nucleotides align to TRDD3. Germline CDR1 GEAIGNYY, CDR2 EKD. The trim removed 8 bases at V and 2 bases at J, leaving 4 bases unmatched. The CDR3 length is 12 residues. The CDR3 coding sequence is TGTGCCTCCAAGGGGGATACCGATAAACTCATCTTT. It is translated as CASKGDTDKLIF.

The V call is TRDV3, the J call TRDJ2; TRDD3 matches at 12 bases. The junction had 28 bases not matched to a gene; V was cut back by 2 bases and J by 0 bases. The germline CDR1 and CDR2 sequences are TVYSNPD and GDNSRS (reference sequence). The CDR3 totals 24 residues. CDR3 region: CAFYISSYDEYWGILPSLTAQLFF. Here the CDR3 DNA reads TGTGCCTTTTATATCTCTAGCTACGATGAGTACTGGGGGATACTCCCCTCTTTGACAGCACAACTCTTCTTT.

J is TRDJ1 and V is TRDV1; 11 bases are a match to TRDD3. Germline V gene lookup returns CDR1 TSWWSYY and CDR2 QGS. Trimming took 0 bases from V and 3 from J; bases not matched to a gene: 21. This CDR3 spans 22 amino acids. The CDR3 DNA reads TGTGCTCTTGGGGAACTGCCTTCCTACCCTGGGGGATACCGCGAATACGCCGATAAACTCATCTTT. This translates into CALGELPSYPGGYREYADKLIF.

In the case of this clone: A junction boundary mismatches the germline segment, possibly from a read error. The identical CDR3 is also encoded by other nucleotide sequences in the sample. The chain employs TRDV1 and TRDJ1; 7 bases match TRDD3. Germline V gene data show CDR1 as TSWWSYY and CDR2 as QGS. The CDR3 covers 24 residues. The CDR3 protein is CALGDPNPLPDYWGWGDFTDKLIF. The DNA of the CDR3 is TGCGCTCTTGGGGATCCGAACCCTCTTCCCGACTACTGGGGCTGGGGGGATTTCACCGATAAACTCATCTTT.

The V and J genes are TRDV1 and TRDJ1, with no clear D. V dropped 9 bases and J dropped 5 bases, with 16 bases sitting between them. The CDR3 is 13 residues long. CDR1 is TSWWSYY, CDR2 QGS, per germline. As DNA, the CDR3 is TGTGCTCTGGATCATACTAACCGGGATAAACTCATCTTT. Translated: CALDHTNRDKLIF.

The chain links TRDV1 to TRDJ1; TRDD3 matches 10 bases. The CDR3 runs to 22 residues. Germline CDR1 TSWWSYY, CDR2 QGS. V lost 7 bases and J lost 6; bases outside the gene matches: 32. CDR3: CALAQGSRPLLGDWGMGNKLIF. The CDR3 DNA sequence: TGTGCTCTTGCACAAGGTTCCCGGCCCTTACTGGGGGATTGGGGCATGGGAAATAAACTCATCTTT.

The table lists this clone with a few counts. The V gene is TRDV1, the J gene TRDJ1, with 10 positions matching TRDD3. From germline, CDR1 is TSWWSYY and CDR2 QGS. Germline trimming cut 2 bases from V and 2 bases from J; bases unmatched to any gene: 17. The CDR3 length is 20 residues. CDR3 loop: CALGETTLRGIRGLTDKLIF. CDR3 DNA sequence: TGTGCTCTTGGGGAAACGACCCTACGGGGGATACGGGGGTTAACCGATAAACTCATCTTT.

The V gene is TRDV1, the J gene TRDJ1, with TRDD3 identical over 7 bases. V shed 1 base and J 5 bases; nucleotides not matched to a gene: 19. Germline lookup yields CDR1 TSWWSYY and CDR2 QGS. CDR3 size: 19 residues. CDR3 bases: TGTGCTCTTGGGGAACCCTCACGGGTCGACCCCTTACTGGGGGATAAACTCATCTTT. It codes for CALGEPSRVDPLLGDKLIF.

This clone was counted a few times. This chain joins TRDV2 and TRDJ1, with 10 bases identical to TRDD3. There are 18 residues in the CDR3. The germline V gene has CDR1 GEAIGNYY and CDR2 EKD. The J segment lost 0 bases and the V segment lost 3 bases, leaving 12 bases of the junction unmatched. The CDR3 here is CACDGTGGWPPYTDKLIF. In nucleotides, the CDR3 is TGTGCCTGTGACGGAACTGGGGGATGGCCCCCGTACACCGATAAACTCATCTTT.

V usage is TRDV1 and J usage is TRDJ1; 11 bases line up with TRDD3. Trimming cost V 3 bases and J 1 base; bases outside gene matches: 13. This CDR3 is 19 amino acids long. The germline V gene encodes CDR1 TSWWSYY and CDR2 QGS. CDR3 amino acids: CALGEFPYWGIGGTDKLIF. In DNA, the CDR3 is TGTGCTCTTGGGGAGTTTCCATACTGGGGGATAGGAGGCACCGATAAACTCATCTTT.

Turning to this clone: Additional DNA sequences in this sample encode the identical CDR3. The V and J genes are TRDV1 and TRDJ1; 11 nucleotides align to TRDD3. Looked up from germline, CDR1 is TSWWSYY and CDR2 is QGS. This CDR3 has 23 residues. J was trimmed by 3 bases and V by 0 bases; bases with no gene match: 24. CDR3 in amino acids: CALGELGDGIGGYGFVLADKLIF. The CDR3 DNA follows: TGTGCTCTTGGGGAACTAGGGGACGGAATTGGGGGATACGGTTTTGTTTTGGCCGATAAACTCATCTTT.

The chain links TRDV1 to TRDJ1; TRDD3 aligns across 9 bases. This CDR3 comprises 16 residues. Germline CDR1 TSWWSYY, CDR2 QGS. V lost 7 bases, J lost 11 bases, and 20 bases stayed unmatched. The CDR3 region has the DNA TGTGCTCTTGCGCCTCTCGGGTACTGGGGGAAAAGAGAGCTCATCTTT. Translating gives CALAPLGYWGKRELIF.

This clone was recorded a few times. This chain connects TRDV1 to TRDJ1, with TRDD3 matching over 9 bases. Germline CDR1 is TSWWSYY and CDR2 is QGS. The CDR3 runs to 20 residues. Germline trimming cut 3 bases from V and 0 bases from J; bases unmatched to any gene: 17. The CDR3 protein is CALGDNFPRGIPSYTDKLIF. In nucleotides, the CDR3 is TGTGCTCTTGGGGATAACTTTCCCCGGGGGATACCCTCTTACACCGATAAACTCATCTTT.

There are a few counts of this clone. The junction shows a germline mismatch at one end, possibly a read error. The sample carries other DNA sequences with the same CDR3. V usage is TRDV1 and J usage is TRDJ1; the match to TRDD3 covers 13 bases. Germline loops: CDR1 TSWWSYY, CDR2 QGS. This CDR3 region has 20 residues. CDR3 coding DNA: TGTGCTCTTTGGGACGGTACTCGTACTGGGGGATACGCCTCTTTCGATAAACTCATCTTT. This sequence encodes CALWDGTRTGGYASFDKLIF.

A word on this clone: Other DNA sequences in the sample encode the same CDR3. The gene calls are TRDV1 and TRDJ1, with 7 nucleotides matching TRDD3. CDR1 and CDR2 from the germline V gene are TSWWSYY and QGS. V was clipped by 3 bases and J by 2 bases; unmatched bases: 12. CDR3 length: 17 amino acids. In DNA form, the CDR3 reads TGTGCTCTTGGGGATCCCGTCCCTGGGGGGCTTACCGATAAACTCATCTTT. This translates into CALGDPVPGGLTDKLIF.

This clone was picked up a small number of times. The rearrangement uses TRDV1 and TRDJ1, with TRDD3 as a possible D gene (6 bases). The CDR3 totals 22 residues. Germline lookup yields CDR1 TSWWSYY and CDR2 QGS. The V and J ends lost 0 bases and 0 bases respectively, with 29 bases between them. The CDR3 reads CALGELIPVPTAGIWYTDKLIF. The CDR3 DNA reads as TGTGCTCTTGGGGAACTCATCCCCGTCCCTACTGCGGGGATCTGGTACACCGATAAACTCATCTTT.

Remarks on this clone: Other DNA sequences in this sample translate to the same CDR3. The chain combines TRDV2 with TRDJ1, with TRDD3 identical over 10 bases. The J segment lost 0 bases and the V segment lost 0 bases, leaving 15 bases of the junction unmatched. The V gene's germline CDR1 is GEAIGNYY and CDR2 EKD. The CDR3 covers 20 residues. The CDR3 region has the DNA TGTGCCTGTGACACCGTCCTCGGCTGGGGGATAACCGTTTACACCGATAAACTCATCTTT. It yields the protein CACDTVLGWGITVYTDKLIF.

V is TRDV1 and J is TRDJ1; a possible D gene is TRDD2 (5 bases). Germline CDR1 is TSWWSYY and CDR2 is QGS. The CDR3 is 19 amino acids. Trimming left V 1 base short and J 3 bases short, with 24 bases between. The chain's CDR3 is CALGEQDRPKAPSADKLIF. The DNA for the CDR3 is TGTGCTCTTGGGGAACAAGACCGTCCTAAGGCCCCAAGCGCCGATAAACTCATCTTT.

The chain employs TRDV1 and TRDJ1, with 8 bases lining up with TRDD2. The CDR3 covers 23 residues. J was trimmed by 0 bases and V by 0 bases; bases with no gene match: 24. The germline V gene has CDR1 TSWWSYY and CDR2 QGS. The CDR3 nucleotides are TGTGCTCTTGGGGAACTTTGGGGGCTTCCTACGAAGTTACTGGGCCGATACACCGATAAACTCATCTTT. It is translated as CALGELWGLPTKLLGRYTDKLIF.

This clone came up a few times. This chain uses TRDV1 with TRDJ1; D perhaps matches TRDD3 (5 bases). Germline CDR1 is TSWWSYY and CDR2 is QGS. V was clipped by 4 bases and J by 2 bases, with 11 bases between them. The CDR3 consists of 14 residues. The CDR3 loop is CALGVPRGTDKLIF. CDR3 sequence (DNA): TGTGCTCTTGGGGTACCGCGGGGAACCGATAAACTCATCTTT.

The chain joins TRDV1 to TRDJ1; D is uncertain. The CDR3 is 17 amino acids. Germline CDR1 TSWWSYY, CDR2 QGS. Trimming took 0 bases from V and 3 from J, leaving 17 bases between them. The CDR3 loop is CALGELPVLYTADKLIF. In DNA, the CDR3 is TGTGCTCTTGGGGAACTACCGGTCCTTTACACCGCCGATAAACTCATCTTT.

This clone was recorded a few times. The chain joins TRDV1 to TRDJ1, with TRDD2 as a possible D gene (6 bases). Germline V gene lookup returns CDR1 TSWWSYY and CDR2 QGS. The length of the CDR3 is 23 residues. The V gene lost 3 bases and the J gene lost 3 bases, with 38 bases spanning the gap. The CDR3 reads CALGEPAFPPLTDFGPGSDKLIF. CDR3 in DNA: TGTGCTCTTGGGGAGCCAGCCTTCCCACCCCTTACTGACTTCGGACCGGGGTCCGATAAACTCATCTTT.

This clone was picked up a small number of times. The rearrangement links TRDV1 to TRDJ1, with D unresolved. V was pared by 0 bases and J by 1 base, with 9 bases between. Per the germline V gene, CDR1 is TSWWSYY and CDR2 is QGS. CDR3 length equals 15 residues. The CDR3 DNA follows: TGTGCTCTTGGGGAACTAGCCGGCTCCACCGATAAACTCATCTTT. Encoded protein: CALGELAGSTDKLIF.